This entry describes one T cell receptor (beta chain). The data belong to a study of control samples from healthy donors and cancer patients. The repertoire was sequenced with immunoSEQ multiplex PCR; TCRdb's copy has only in-frame clones and lacks some. The repertoire holds some 120,000 clones, with approximately 90% as singletons. The source of this sequence is a man aged 18-30 years in good health. The specimen sequenced was blood.

The CDR3 loop reads CASSLGGMVHEQYF. CDR3 nucleotides: TGTGCCAGCAGCTTGGGAGGGATGGTCCACGAGCAGTACTTC. This sequence joins TRBV5-6 and TRBJ2-7; D might be TRBD2 (5 bases). CDR3 size: 14 residues. Germline CDR1 is SGHDT and CDR2 is YYEEEE. The V and J ends lost 0 bases and 5 bases respectively, with 12 bases between them.